The present entry profiles one TCR beta chain with its context. Original processing methods: The assay estimated nucleated cells by amplifying reference gene primers. The assay was immunoSEQ multiplex PCR, and TCRdb's table has in-frame clones only and misses some. The D gene and trimming were derived from the DNA, and the V and J assignments and clone size from that table. This sample carries approximately 500,000 clones, 70% to 90% of them seen once, and the ten largest clones take approximately 3.4%. J gave up 8 bases and V 5 bases, and 11 bases lay outside the gene matches. The CDR3 extends over 14 amino acids. CDR1 is MNHEY and CDR2 is SVGEGT in the germline V gene. The entry originates in a study of blood T cell repertoires in COVID-19. As for the study in general: COVID-19 samples from acute and convalescent phases originated in the United States, Italy and Spain. PBMCs, B-cell-depleted T cells, or T cells were the source of the cDNA or gDNA that made up the material.

V is TRBV6-2 or TRBV6-3 and J is TRBJ1-2; the match to TRBD1 covers 7 bases. This receptor was identified in a human donor in a cohort sampled during active COVID-19. Material for sequencing was peripheral blood. CDR3 nucleotides: TGTGCCAGCAGTCCACTACAATCGACAGGGGGCTACACCTTC. This codes for CASSPLQSTGGYTF.